Listed below are T cell receptor beta chains from one sample, sequenced in a study of T cell responses to AZD1222 COVID-19 vaccine. Assay: immunoSEQ multiplex PCR; the TCRdb copy retains only in-frame clones and omits some. The sample includes approximately 120,000 clones, more than 75% of them seen just once. Material: peripheral blood, obtained 28 days after the second AZD1222 dose. The receptor source for this set is an adult who received the AZD1222 COVID-19 vaccine. Each CDR3 is given with its conserved first and last residue. Each record gives: D gene, J gene, clone size, V gene, CDR3 length, CDR3 DNA, CDR3 protein. A D gene is named only where the DNA matches it firmly. Clone size is shown for a subset of rows, as once, few, many or a class of expanded clone.

NA | TRBJ2-7 | NA | TRBV27 | 14 | TGTGCCAGCAGTTCCACCGGGACAAACTACGAGCAGTACTTC | CASSSTGTNYEQYF
TRBD2 | TRBJ2-1 | NA | TRBV27 | 16 | TGTGCCAGCAGCCCCCCACTAGCGGAGACTTACAATGAGCAGTTCTTC | CASSPPLAETYNEQFF
NA | TRBJ2-3 | NA | TRBV5-1 | 11 | TGCGCCAGCATGATAGGGGATACGCAGTATTTT | CASMIGDTQYF
TRBD1 | TRBJ2-7 | NA | TRBV13 | 15 | TGTGCCAGCAGCTTGGGACAGGGGGGCCTTAACGAGCAGTACTTC | CASSLGQGGLNEQYF
NA | TRBJ1-2 | NA | TRBV5-4 | 16 | TGTGCCAGCAGCGACGCCGGGACAAGAACTAACTATGGCTACACCTTC | CASSDAGTRTNYGYTF
NA | TRBJ2-5 | once | TRBV6-5 | 12 | TGTGCCACGGGAGCGACCCAAGAGACCCAGTACTTC | CATGATQETQYF
TRBD1 | TRBJ1-2 | NA | TRBV6-6 | 12 | TGTGCCAGCAGCGGGACAGAGGATGGCTACACCTTC | CASSGTEDGYTF
TRBD2 | TRBJ2-5 | NA | TRBV27 | 13 | TGTGCCAGCACGGCGGGAGTAGGGGAGACCCAGTACTTC | CASTAGVGETQYF
NA | TRBJ1-3 | NA | TRBV6-5 | 14 | TGTGCCAGCAGGAAACAGGGCTCTGGAAACACCATATATTTT | CASRKQGSGNTIYF
TRBD1 | TRBJ1-2 | once | TRBV5-6 | 13 | TGTGCCAGCAGCTTGGGGACAGGTCAGGGCTACACCTTC | CASSLGTGQGYTF
NA | TRBJ1-2 | NA | TRBV6-1 | 14 | TGTGCCAGCAGTGAACAGCCAGCTAACTATGGCTACACCTTC | CASSEQPANYGYTF
TRBD2 | TRBJ2-7 | NA | TRBV4-2 | 13 | TGTGCCAGCACAGCGACTAGCGGGCGAGTGCAGTACTTC | CASTATSGRVQYF
TRBD2 | TRBJ2-1 | NA | TRBV14 | 15 | TGTGCCAGCAGCCCGACGGGTAGCGGGGGATGGGGCCAGTTCTTC | CASSPTGSGGWGQFF
TRBD1 | TRBJ2-5 | NA | TRBV19 | 15 | TGTGCCAGTAGTATTCCGGGACAGGGGAGGGAGACCCAGTACTTC | CASSIPGQGRETQYF
NA | TRBJ2-5 | NA | TRBV24-1 | 13 | TGTGCCACCAGTAGGACAGCTGAAGCAACCCAGTACTTC | CATSRTAEATQYF
NA | TRBJ1-1 | NA | TRBV3-1/TRBV3-2 | 15 | TGTGCCAGCAGCCAAGATGAGCAGGGGCACACTGAAGCTTTCTTT | CASSQDEQGHTEAFF
TRBD1 | TRBJ1-3 | once | TRBV10-3 | 15 | TGTGCCATCAGCCTAGACAGGGGCGAATACAACACCATATATTTT | CAISLDRGEYNTIYF
NA | TRBJ1-2 | NA | TRBV27 | 9 | TGTGCCAGCAGGGTTGGCTACACCTTC | CASRVGYTF
TRBD1 | TRBJ1-6 | NA | TRBV24-1 | 15 | TGTGCCACTCAACCTGGGACAGCCTTCTGGGCACCCCTCCACTTT | CATQPGTAFWAPLHF
TRBD1 | TRBJ1-1 | NA | TRBV7-2 | 15 | TGTGCCAGCGGAAGCCTCGGGACAGCTAACACTGAAGCTTTCTTT | CASGSLGTANTEAFF
NA | TRBJ2-5 | NA | TRBV5-8 | 14 | TGTGCCAGCAGCCCGGTGGGGATCCAAGAGACCCAGTACTTC | CASSPVGIQETQYF
TRBD2 | TRBJ2-1 | NA | TRBV2 | 16 | TGTGCCAGCAGAGCCGGGACTAGAACCTCCTACAATGAGCAGTTCTTC | CASRAGTRTSYNEQFF
TRBD1 | TRBJ2-5 | NA | TRBV6-1 | 14 | TGTGCCAGCAGTTTAACAGGGGTCCAAGAGACCCAGTACTTC | CASSLTGVQETQYF
TRBD2 | TRBJ2-7 | NA | TRBV29-1 | 13 | TGCAGCGCGTCGGGGGGGCCGCTCTACGAGCAGTACTTC | CSASGGPLYEQYF
NA | TRBJ1-3 | NA | TRBV7-9 | 14 | TGTGCCAGCAGCTCAGGGACACCAGGAAACACCATATATTTT | CASSSGTPGNTIYF
NA | TRBJ2-5 | NA | TRBV7-8 | 11 | TGTGCCAGCAGCCCCCTAGAGACCCAGTACTTC | CASSPLETQYF
NA | TRBJ2-1 | NA | TRBV11-3 | 13 | TGTGCCAGCAGCTTAGATGGACGGGGACAGCAGTTCTTC | CASSLDGRGQQFF
NA | TRBJ2-5 | NA | TRBV6-5 | 14 | TGTGCCAGCAGTTACTCGTACAGGGAAGAGACCCAGTACTTC | CASSYSYREETQYF
TRBD1 | TRBJ1-1 | NA | TRBV7-2 | 14 | TGTGCCAGCAGCCCCTACAGGGGAAGGACTGAAGCTTTCTTT | CASSPYRGRTEAFF
NA | TRBJ2-3 | NA | TRBV29-1 | 14 | TGCAGCGTTGATCGGGGTACCTTGACAGATACGCAGTATTTT | CSVDRGTLTDTQYF
NA | TRBJ1-1 | NA | TRBV5-6 | 15 | TGTGCCAGCAGCTTTTCAGGGGCCATGAACACTGAAGCTTTCTTT | CASSFSGAMNTEAFF
TRBD1 | TRBJ1-5 | once | TRBV28 | 11 | TGTGCCAGCAGGGACAGGGCCGCCCAGCATTTT | CASRDRAAQHF
NA | TRBJ1-5 | NA | TRBV19 | 12 | TGTGCCAGTAGTAGGGGGGGTCAGCCCCAGCATTTT | CASSRGGQPQHF
NA | TRBJ1-1 | NA | TRBV10-3 | 11 | TGTGCCATCGGGGGGGCCCTGGAAGCTTTCTTT | CAIGGALEAFF
NA | TRBJ2-6 | few | TRBV6-2/TRBV6-3 | 14 | TGTGCCAGCACCCCTAGTACCGGGGCCAACGTCCTGACTTTC | CASTPSTGANVLTF
NA | TRBJ1-5 | NA | TRBV3-1/TRBV3-2 | 13 | TGTGCCAGCAGCCAGGGGGGGGATCAGCCCCAGCATTTT | CASSQGGDQPQHF
NA | TRBJ2-7 | NA | TRBV12-3/TRBV12-4 | 13 | TGTGCCAGCAGTTTCTCACAGTACTACGAGCAGTACTTC | CASSFSQYYEQYF
NA | TRBJ2-3 | NA | TRBV13 | 17 | TGTGCCAGCAGCTTAAAAAAAGTCGCAGGCCCTCGGGATACGCAGTATTTT | CASSLKKVAGPRDTQYF
NA | TRBJ2-1 | once | TRBV19 | 14 | TGTGCCAGTAGTATAGGAGGCCGCCTACATGAGCAGTTCTTC | CASSIGGRLHEQFF
NA | TRBJ1-2 | NA | TRBV14 | 14 | TGTGCCAGCAGCCGGCAACACAGGGCGGGAGGCTACACCTTC | CASSRQHRAGGYTF
NA | TRBJ2-6 | NA | TRBV7-8 | 16 | TGTGCCAGCAGCTTAGAGACCGCCTCTGGGGCCAACGTCCTGACTTTC | CASSLETASGANVLTF
NA | TRBJ2-7 | NA | TRBV6-1 | 14 | TGTGCCAGCAGTGAACGGGGGAGGTCCTACGAGCAGTACTTC | CASSERGRSYEQYF
NA | TRBJ1-5 | NA | TRBV5-3 | 21 | TGTGCCAGAAGCTTACAGGTGGTTGTGGGTTTACCTCCCGTAAACAATCAGCCCCAGCATTTT | CARSLQVVVGLPPVNNQPQHF
TRBD1 | TRBJ1-4 | NA | TRBV18 | 15 | TGTGCCAGCTCACCGTCGGACAGGGCAAATGAAAAACTGTTTTTT | CASSPSDRANEKLFF
NA | TRBJ1-6 | NA | TRBV5-1 | 17 | TGCGCCAGCAGCTACACAGGGAGAGGCTCCTATAATTCACCCCTCCACTTT | CASSYTGRGSYNSPLHF
NA | TRBJ1-6 | NA | TRBV18 | 19 | TGTGCCAGCTCACCCGACTACGGGGACGGCGGCTCCTATAATTCACCCCTCCACTTT | CASSPDYGDGGSYNSPLHF